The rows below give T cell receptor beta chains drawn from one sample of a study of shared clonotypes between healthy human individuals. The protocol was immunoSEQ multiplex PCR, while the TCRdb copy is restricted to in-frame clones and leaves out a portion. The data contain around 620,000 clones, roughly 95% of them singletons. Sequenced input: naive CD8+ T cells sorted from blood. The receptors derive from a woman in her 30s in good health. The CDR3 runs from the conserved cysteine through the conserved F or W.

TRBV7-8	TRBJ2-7	CASSGTSATYEQYF
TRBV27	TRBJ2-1	CASSFGSLNEQFF
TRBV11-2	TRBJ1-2	CASGPTGNGYTF
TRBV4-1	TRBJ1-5	CASSQDGRANQPQHF
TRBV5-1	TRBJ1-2	CASSAGQGARGYTF
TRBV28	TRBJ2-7	CATLSPRASANYEQYF
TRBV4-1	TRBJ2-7	CASRGAVGGTRPYEQYF
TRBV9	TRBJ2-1	CASSVVSGGFAEQFF
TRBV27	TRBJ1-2	CASSSKTVQYGYTF
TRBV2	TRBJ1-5	CASSELRDSNQPQHF
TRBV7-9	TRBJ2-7	CASSRTGPLYEQYF
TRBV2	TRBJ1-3	CASSERGIHLISSGNTIYF
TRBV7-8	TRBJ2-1	CASSLGGDSNNEQFF
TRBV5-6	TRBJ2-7	CASRIWGQGRAYEQYF
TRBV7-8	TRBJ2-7	CASSLYGSSYEQYF
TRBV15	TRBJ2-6	CATSRGGRGAPTSGANVLTF
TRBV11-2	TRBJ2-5	CASSLRETQYF
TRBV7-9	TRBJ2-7	CASSLWGGKSSYEQYF
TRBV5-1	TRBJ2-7	CASSWTGGSYEQYF
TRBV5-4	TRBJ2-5	CASSFFGGGGETQYF
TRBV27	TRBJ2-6	CANLAGANVLTF
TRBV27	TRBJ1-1	CASSPRGSEDTEAFF
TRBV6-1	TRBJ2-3	CASSGRKYSGRITDTQYF
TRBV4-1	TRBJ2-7	CASSQGSDRVTYEQYF
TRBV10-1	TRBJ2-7	CASSSSGSKAYEQYF
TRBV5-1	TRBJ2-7	CASSYPGQGYEQYF
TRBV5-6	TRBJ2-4	CASSLGQGVDIQYF
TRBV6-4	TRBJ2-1	CASSDSLSGGYNEQFF
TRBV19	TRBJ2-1	CASSPPEYNEQFF
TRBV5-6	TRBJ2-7	CASSGGFSGRDYEQYF
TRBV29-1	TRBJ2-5	CSVEDWGGQAQETQYF
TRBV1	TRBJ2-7	CTSSQQDRGYEQYF
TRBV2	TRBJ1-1	CASSVGSEAFF
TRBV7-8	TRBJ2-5	CASWTDQETQYF
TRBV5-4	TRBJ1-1	CASSYGGTTEAFF
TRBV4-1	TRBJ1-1	CASSLQDSQNTEAFF
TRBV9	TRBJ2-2	CASSGTSGGTGELFF
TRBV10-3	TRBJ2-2	CAISETGTGYGELFF
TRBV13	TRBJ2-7	CASSLGLSSGEQYF
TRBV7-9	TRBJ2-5	CASSPEGPSGIHGETQYF
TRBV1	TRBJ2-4	CTSDSGRPAKNIQYF
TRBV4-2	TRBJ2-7	CASSQVPSGASYEQYF
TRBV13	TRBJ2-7	CASSPAWSYEQYF
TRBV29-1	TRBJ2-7	CSVSAGSYEQYF
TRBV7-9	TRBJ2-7	CAGGTVPYEQYF
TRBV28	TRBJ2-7	CASSSGQGIHEQYF
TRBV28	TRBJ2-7	CASSFLGDSTYEQYF
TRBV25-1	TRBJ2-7	CASRGGTSYEQYF
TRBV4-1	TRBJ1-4	CASSQTTGTGDEKLFF
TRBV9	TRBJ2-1	CASSVGSEPEQFF